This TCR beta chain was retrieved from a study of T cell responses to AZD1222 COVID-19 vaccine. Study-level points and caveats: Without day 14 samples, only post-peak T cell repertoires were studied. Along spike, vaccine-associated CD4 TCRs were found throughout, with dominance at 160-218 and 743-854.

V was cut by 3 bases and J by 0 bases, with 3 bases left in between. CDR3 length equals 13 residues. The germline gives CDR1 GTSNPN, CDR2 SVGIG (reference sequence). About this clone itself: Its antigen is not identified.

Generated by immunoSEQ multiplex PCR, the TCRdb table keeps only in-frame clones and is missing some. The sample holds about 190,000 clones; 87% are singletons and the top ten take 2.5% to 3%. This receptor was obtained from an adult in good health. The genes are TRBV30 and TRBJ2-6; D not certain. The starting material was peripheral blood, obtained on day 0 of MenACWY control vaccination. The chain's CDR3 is CAWRVSGANVLTF. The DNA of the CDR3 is TGTGCCTGGAGGGTCTCTGGGGCCAACGTCCTGACTTTC.